These T cell receptor beta chains were read from a single sample in a study of tumour-infiltrating T cells in Burkitt lymphoma. The table came from immunoSEQ multiplex PCR; TCRdb's copy has only in-frame clones and leaves some out. This table has roughly 1,600 clones, 35% to 45% appearing once. The sequencing sample was made of tumor tissue. The receptor source for this set is a human donor with Burkitt lymphoma. CDR3s include the opening cysteine and the closing phenylalanine or tryptophan. A D gene is named only where the DNA matches it firmly. Size tells how often a clone was seen (once, few, many) or the class of an expanded clone, and some rows leave it out.

v_call	d_call	clone_size	j_call	cdr3_nt	cdr3_aa
TRBV7-2	NA	NA	TRBJ1-1	TGTGCCAGCACTCCGGGGCCTATGAACACTGAAGCTTTCTTT	CASTPGPMNTEAFF
TRBV5-8	NA	NA	TRBJ2-1	TGTGCCAGCAGCTCTCCTGAGTCCTGGGGCAATGAGCAGTTCTTC	CASSSPESWGNEQFF
TRBV20-1	NA	few	TRBJ2-3	TGCAGCACCATACTCACAGATACGCAGTATTTT	CSTILTDTQYF
TRBV7-9	NA	few	TRBJ1-1	TGTGCCAGCGACGAGACGGGACTCAGAACGACTGAAGCTTTCTTT	CASDETGLRTTEAFF
TRBV6-5	TRBD1	few	TRBJ2-7	TGTGCCAGCAGATACGGACAGGGCGGCGAGCAGTACTTC	CASRYGQGGEQYF
TRBV6-1	TRBD1	once	TRBJ2-6	TGTGCCAGCAGTGGGGGACAGATATCTGGGGCCAACGTCCTGACTTTC	CASSGGQISGANVLTF
TRBV2	NA	few	TRBJ1-1	TGTGCCACCCTAGCCTCGAACACTGAAGCTTTCTTT	CATLASNTEAFF
TRBV7-9	NA	NA	TRBJ1-1	TGTGCCTGGGGCGACAGCTCGAACACTGAAGCTTTCTTT	CAWGDSSNTEAFF
TRBV29-1	NA	NA	TRBJ1-6	TGCAGCGTCGCGGACAGAAATTCACCCCTCCACTTT	CSVADRNSPLHF
TRBV2	TRBD2	NA	TRBJ2-3	TGTGCCAGCAGTGAAGACCCGGGACTAGCGGGGGGAGATACGCAGTATTTT	CASSEDPGLAGGDTQYF
TRBV7-2	TRBD1	NA	TRBJ1-4	TGTGCCAGCAGCTGGACAGGGGGTGCTAATGAAAAACTGTTTTTT	CASSWTGGANEKLFF
TRBV27	NA	NA	TRBJ2-5	TGTGCCAGCAGTTTGAGGCAGGGGACCCAAGAGACCCAGTACTTC	CASSLRQGTQETQYF
TRBV7-6	NA	NA	TRBJ1-1	TGTGCCAGCAGCTTGACCCTAGGACCCCCGGACACTGAAGCTTTCTTT	CASSLTLGPPDTEAFF
TRBV4-3	NA	once	TRBJ2-7	TGCGCCAGCAGCCAAGATCCTGGGGTATTAGTGTACGAGCAGTACTTC	CASSQDPGVLVYEQYF